This entry lists 10 T cell receptor beta chains sequenced from one sample in a study of PD-1 and CTLA-4 blockade in melanoma. The assay was immunoSEQ multiplex PCR, and TCRdb's table has in-frame clones only and misses some. The sample gives more than 9,000 clones, around 82% of which show up once; under 35% is in the top ten. Material: CD8+ T cells from peripheral blood, obtained from a patient given anti-PD-1 treatment. The receptors were sampled from a human donor with melanoma.

The genes are TRBV10-3 and TRBJ2-3; D unresolved. The CDR3 consists of 15 residues. Between the trimmed V and J ends, which lost 0 bases and 3 bases, there was a span of 10 bases. Per germline, CDR1 ENHRY and CDR2 SYGVKD. As DNA, the CDR3 is TGTGCCATCAGTGAGTCTGGATTTGAGACAGATACGCAGTATTTT. It specifies CAISESGFETDTQYF.

V usage is TRBV11-2 and J usage is TRBJ2-3; D perhaps matches TRBD2 (6 bases). Trimming shortened V by 2 bases and J by 1 base, and 13 bases separated the two germline ends. Germline loops: CDR1 SGHAT, CDR2 FQNNGV. The CDR3 has 16 amino acids. The CDR3 region is CASSLYGGVGTDTQYF. The CDR3 DNA reads as TGTGCCAGCAGCTTATACGGGGGAGTGGGCACAGATACGCAGTATTTT.

This chain connects TRBV12-3 or TRBV12-4 to TRBJ2-1; D remains unclear. This CDR3 region has 12 residues. V shed 3 bases and J shed 2 bases, with 2 bases lying between them. CDR3 coding DNA: TGTGCCAGCAGTTTCGCCTACAATGAGCAGTTCTTC. This gives the protein CASSFAYNEQFF.

This chain links TRBV4-1 with TRBJ1-5, with D hard to call. The germline CDR1 and CDR2 sequences are MGHRA and YSYEKL. The V gene lost 0 bases and the J gene lost 4 bases, with 10 bases spanning the gap. The CDR3 contains 15 residues. CDR3 sequence reads: CASSQEEELNQPQHF. In nucleotides, the CDR3 is TGCGCCAGCAGCCAAGAAGAGGAGCTGAATCAGCCCCAGCATTTT.

The V and J genes are TRBV2 and TRBJ1-5; the D is unclear. Germline-derived CDR1 and CDR2 are SNHLY and FYNNEI. With 2 bases removed from V and 5 bases from J, the gap between germline ends came to 19 bases. The CDR3 is made up of 17 amino acids. CDR3 amino acids: CASSEIGLETQDQPQHF. The CDR3 DNA is TGTGCCAGCAGTGAAATAGGACTTGAAACTCAAGATCAGCCCCAGCATTTT.

The chain uses TRBV4-3 and TRBJ2-7; a possible D gene is TRBD1 (6 bases). Germline values: CDR1 LGHNA, CDR2 YSLEER. Trimming removed 0 bases at V and 4 bases at J, with 13 bases between. The CDR3 covers 15 residues. The DNA of the CDR3 is TGCGCCAGCAGCCAAGACCCCGGGACAAAATACGAGCAGTACTTC. It encodes CASSQDPGTKYEQYF.

The chain uses TRBV6-1 and TRBJ2-2; D possibly corresponds to TRBD1 (6 bases). Trimming took 2 bases from V and 7 from J, leaving 11 bases between them. The germline V gene encodes CDR1 MNHNS and CDR2 SASEGT. This CDR3 has 14 amino acids. The CDR3 nucleotides are TGTGCCAGCAGTGAACAGGGGTCGGGCGGGGAGCTGTTTTTT. Translated: CASSEQGSGGELFF.

CDR3 sequence (DNA): TGTGCCAGCAGTTTCAACTCCTACGAGCAGTACTTC. It yields the protein CASSFNSYEQYF. The V call is TRBV12-3 or TRBV12-4, the J call TRBJ2-7, with unresolved D. Deletions cut 3 bases from V and 0 bases from J, with 3 bases between. This CDR3 is 12 amino acids long.

This clone was seen once. The CDR3 coding sequence is TGTGCCAGTAGTGGGGACTTCCAAGAGACCCAGTACTTC. Amino acid sequence: CASSGDFQETQYF. This chain joins TRBV19 and TRBJ2-5, with a possible D match to TRBD2 (6 bases). Germline CDR1 LNHDA, CDR2 SQIVND (reference sequence). This CDR3 spans 13 amino acids. V was cut by 5 bases and J by 1 base, with 8 bases left in between.

The V and J genes are TRBV29-1 and TRBJ2-1; the D gene is possibly TRBD2 (5 bases). Between the trimmed V and J ends, which lost 0 bases and 7 bases, there was a span of 16 bases. CDR3 length: 15 residues. The germline V gene encodes CDR1 SQVTM and CDR2 ANQGSEA. The CDR3 is CSVEEIRGLMNEQFF. DNA for the CDR3: TGCAGCGTTGAAGAGATAAGAGGGTTGATGAATGAGCAGTTCTTC.